Shown below are 25 T cell receptor beta chains from a single sample sequenced in a study of T cell clusters in autoimmune cytopenias. TRB amplification used approximately 270 ng of peripheral blood genomic DNA. TRB rearrangements were amplified by touch-down multiplex PCR with mixed TRB-A/B primers. TCRdb re-called the multiplex PCR reads; every CDR3 protein appears as one record, without DNA. The sample is made up of about 6,700 distinct CDR3 sequences, and the top ten hold approximately 4.6% of it. These data were also filed under a second study, of T cell repertoires in aging, cancer and after chemotherapy.

The sample consisted of peripheral blood. These receptors were obtained from a human donor in good health.

This clonotype shows up as medium-sized by frequency. The chain joins TRBV12-3 or TRBV12-4 to TRBJ1-5; absent DNA, TCRdb's TRBD1 call cannot be checked. The CDR3 runs to 13 residues. The CDR3 sequence is CASARGGNQPQHF.

This clonotype is called medium-sized based on its frequency. The chain uses TRBV6-5 and TRBJ2-3; TCRdb lists TRBD2, though no DNA is available to test this call. The CDR3 has 19 amino acids. The V gene's germline CDR1 is MNHEY and CDR2 SVGAGI. CDR3 in amino acids: CASSQGLAVPLANTDTQYF.

The CDR3 spells CASSPPTGAYEQYF. This chain joins TRBV7-9 and TRBJ2-7; TCRdb proposes TRBD1, but this gene call is untestable without DNA. Germline CDR1 is SEHNR and CDR2 is FQNEAQ (reference sequence). This CDR3 comprises 14 residues. Using reference TRBV7-9 and TRBJ2-7 for the parts outside the CDR3, the full variable domain is DTGVSQNPRHKITKRGQNVTFRCDPISEHNRLYWYRQTLGQGPEFLTYFQNEAQLEKSRLLSDRFSAERPKGSFSTLEIQRTEQGDSAMYLCASSPPTGAYEQYFGPGTRLTVT.

Its frequency marks this clonotype as medium-sized (0.01 to 0.1%). The chain joins TRBV27 to TRBJ1-6; the D gene TCRdb calls, TRBD1, cannot be checked with no DNA. In germline, CDR1 is MNHEY, CDR2 SMNVEV (reference sequence). The CDR3 is 15 residues long. CDR3 sequence reads: CASSAKPTAHSPLHF.

The chain employs TRBV11-2 and TRBJ1-4; the TCRdb D gene call, TRBD1, has no DNA to confirm it. Germline loops: CDR1 SGHAT, CDR2 FQNNGV. The CDR3 length is 14 residues. This CDR3 is CASSFPGAGEKLFF.

This clonotype is classed as medium-sized by frequency. CDR3 residues: CASKWRRNVDQETQYF. The chain combines TRBV11-1 with TRBJ2-5; TCRdb names TRBD1, which stays unverified in the absence of DNA. The germline gives CDR1 SGHAT, CDR2 FQDESV (reference sequence). This CDR3 comprises 16 residues. Full variable domain (rest looked up from reference TRBV11-1 and TRBJ2-5): EAEVAQSPRYKITEKSQAVAFWCDPISGHATLYWYRQILGQGPELLVQFQDESVVDDSQLPKDRFSAERLKGVDSTLKIQPAELGDSAMYLCASKWRRNVDQETQYFGPGTRLLVL.

This clonotype is classed as medium-sized by frequency. The CDR3 loop reads CASRAQGAKDTQYF. The chain uses TRBV19 and TRBJ2-3; with no DNA, the TCRdb D assignment of TRBD1 cannot be verified. The germline gives CDR1 LNHDA, CDR2 SQIVND (reference sequence). This CDR3 is built from 14 residues.

The J gene is TRBJ2-1, the V gene TRBV11-1. Germline V gene data show CDR1 as SGHAT and CDR2 as FQDESV (reference sequence). The CDR3 spans 14 residues. CDR3 sequence reads: CASNTVMPYNEQFF. Full variable domain (rest looked up from reference TRBV11-1 and TRBJ2-1): EAEVAQSPRYKITEKSQAVAFWCDPISGHATLYWYRQILGQGPELLVQFQDESVVDDSQLPKDRFSAERLKGVDSTLKIQPAELGDSAMYLCASNTVMPYNEQFFGPGTRLTVL.

This chain joins TRBV6-4 and TRBJ1-1; TCRdb names TRBD1, which stays unverified in the absence of DNA. Germline V gene data show CDR1 as MRHNA and CDR2 as SNTAGT. The CDR3 loop spans 13 amino acids. CDR3 amino acids: CASSKGLNTEAFF.

This clonotype is classed as medium-sized by frequency. This chain links TRBV29-1 with TRBJ2-3. There are 11 residues in the CDR3. Per the germline V gene, CDR1 is SQVTM and CDR2 is ANQGSEA. CDR3 region: CSVLLRDTQYF.

This clonotype is classed as medium-sized by frequency. The V and J genes are TRBV6-1 and TRBJ2-7; the D call of TRBD1 rests on TCRdb alone, since no DNA is present to check it. Germline values: CDR1 MNHNS, CDR2 SASEGT. This CDR3 is 15 amino acids long. The CDR3 region is CASSATGTGAYEQYF.

By frequency, this clonotype registers medium-sized. The chain links TRBV19 to TRBJ2-5. The CDR3 consists of 13 residues. Germline V lookup: CDR1 LNHDA, CDR2 SQIVND (reference sequence). CDR3 protein: CASSRTDQETQYF.

The chain has TRBV5-6 and TRBJ2-7; TCRdb proposes TRBD1, but this gene call is untestable without DNA. The germline gives CDR1 SGHDT, CDR2 YYEEEE. The CDR3 covers 15 residues. This CDR3 reads CASSYGGQASYEQYF.

The chain is built from TRBV19 and TRBJ1-1. The CDR3 consists of 16 residues. The germline V gene encodes CDR1 LNHDA and CDR2 SQIVND (reference sequence). The CDR3 here is CASTLLYDGENTEAFF.

V usage is TRBV19 and J usage is TRBJ1-1; without DNA, the TCRdb call of TRBD1 cannot be checked. Per the germline V gene, CDR1 is LNHDA and CDR2 is SQIVND (reference sequence). The CDR3 is made up of 13 amino acids. Here the CDR3 reads CASKNTGVTEAFF.

J is TRBJ1-6 and V is TRBV12-3 or TRBV12-4; TCRdb indicates TRBD1, and absent DNA this call remains unverified. The CDR3 totals 12 residues. CDR3 amino acids: CASSLRSIGTPF.

The V and J genes are TRBV7-2 and TRBJ2-5; without DNA, the TCRdb call of TRBD2 cannot be checked. Germline lookup yields CDR1 SGHTA and CDR2 FQGNSA. The CDR3 has 19 amino acids. This CDR3 is CASSRSPVIAGGGAETQYF.

This chain uses TRBV12-3 or TRBV12-4 with TRBJ1-5. The CDR3 contains 13 residues. CDR3 region: CASSYSIVQPQHF.

The chain combines TRBV27 with TRBJ2-1; the TCRdb call, TRBD2, lacks DNA for checking. Looked up from germline, CDR1 is MNHEY and CDR2 is SMNVEV (reference sequence). This CDR3 is 18 amino acids long. The CDR3 loop is CASTRRGRFRGNHTEQFF.

The CDR3 reads CASSLRSGVRFF. V is TRBV12-3 or TRBV12-4 and J is TRBJ2-1. This CDR3 is built from 12 residues.

This clonotype is deemed medium-sized by its frequency. This chain joins TRBV29-1 and TRBJ2-3; TCRdb reports TRBD1, a call that lacks DNA to check it against. The germline gives CDR1 SQVTM, CDR2 ANQGSEA. This CDR3 is built from 16 residues. The CDR3 loop reads CSGAEGGSLSLDTQYF.

V is TRBV27 and J is TRBJ2-7; TCRdb designates TRBD2, a call that cannot be tested without DNA. In germline, CDR1 is MNHEY, CDR2 SMNVEV (reference sequence). There are 15 residues in the CDR3. The CDR3 spells CASSLGLGEIYEQYF.

This clonotype counts as medium-sized by frequency. The rearrangement uses TRBV6-1 and TRBJ1-1; without DNA, the TCRdb call of TRBD1 cannot be checked. The length of the CDR3 is 13 residues. Germline CDR1 reads MNHNS; CDR2 reads SASEGT. The CDR3 region is CAISDRQGTEAFF.

By frequency, this clonotype registers medium-sized. The chain has TRBV30 and TRBJ1-4. The germline V gene has CDR1 GTSNPN and CDR2 SVGIG (reference sequence). CDR3 length equals 12 residues. Here the CDR3 reads CAWSGLNEKLFF.

This clonotype is called medium-sized based on its frequency. The chain combines TRBV27 with TRBJ2-5; TCRdb's D gene call, TRBD1, goes unchecked for lack of DNA. The CDR3 is made up of 15 amino acids. Germline CDR1 MNHEY, CDR2 SMNVEV (reference sequence). CDR3 loop: CASSRGTGSGETQYF.